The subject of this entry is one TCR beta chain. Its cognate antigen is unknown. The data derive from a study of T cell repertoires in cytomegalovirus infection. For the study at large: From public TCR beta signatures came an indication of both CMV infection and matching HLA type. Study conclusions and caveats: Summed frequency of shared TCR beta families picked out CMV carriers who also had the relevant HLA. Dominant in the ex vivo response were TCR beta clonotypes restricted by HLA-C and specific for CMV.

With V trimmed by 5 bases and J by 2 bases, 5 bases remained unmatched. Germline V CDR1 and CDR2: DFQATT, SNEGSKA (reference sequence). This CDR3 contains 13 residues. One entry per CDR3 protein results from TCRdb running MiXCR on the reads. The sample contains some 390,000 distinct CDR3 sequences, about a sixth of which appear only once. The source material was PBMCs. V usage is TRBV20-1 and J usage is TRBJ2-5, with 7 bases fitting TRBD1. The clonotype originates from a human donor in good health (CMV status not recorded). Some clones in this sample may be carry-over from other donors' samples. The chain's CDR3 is CSAVQGLQETQYF. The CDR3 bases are TGCAGTGCTGTACAGGGGCTACAAGAGACCCAGTACTTC.